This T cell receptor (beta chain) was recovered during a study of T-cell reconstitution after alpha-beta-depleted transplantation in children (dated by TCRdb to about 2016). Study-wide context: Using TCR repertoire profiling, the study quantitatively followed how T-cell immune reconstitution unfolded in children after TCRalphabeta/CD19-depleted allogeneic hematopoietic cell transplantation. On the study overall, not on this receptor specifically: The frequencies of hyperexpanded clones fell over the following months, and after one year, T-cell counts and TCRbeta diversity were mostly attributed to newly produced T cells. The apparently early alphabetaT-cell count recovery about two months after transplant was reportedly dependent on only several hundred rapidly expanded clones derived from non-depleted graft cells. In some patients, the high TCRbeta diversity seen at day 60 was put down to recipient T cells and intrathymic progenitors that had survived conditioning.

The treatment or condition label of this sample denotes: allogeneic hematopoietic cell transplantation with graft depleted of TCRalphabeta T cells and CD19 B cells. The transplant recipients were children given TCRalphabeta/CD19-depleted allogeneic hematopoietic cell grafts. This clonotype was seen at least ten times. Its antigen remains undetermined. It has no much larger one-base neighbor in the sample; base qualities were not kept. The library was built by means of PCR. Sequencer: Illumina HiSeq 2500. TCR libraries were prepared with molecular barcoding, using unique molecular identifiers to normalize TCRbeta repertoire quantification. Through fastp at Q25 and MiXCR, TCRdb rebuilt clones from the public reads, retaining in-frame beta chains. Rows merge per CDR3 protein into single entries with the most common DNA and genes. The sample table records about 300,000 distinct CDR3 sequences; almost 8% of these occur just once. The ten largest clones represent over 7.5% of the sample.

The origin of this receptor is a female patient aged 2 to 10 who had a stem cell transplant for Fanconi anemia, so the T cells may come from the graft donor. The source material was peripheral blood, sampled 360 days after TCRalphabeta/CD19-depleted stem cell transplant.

The CDR3 protein is CASSVLAGAPYEQYF. In nucleotides, the sequence is TGTGCCAGCAGCGTGTTAGCGGGGGCCCCCTACGAGCAGTACTTC. The chain employs TRBV9 and TRBJ2-7; the central 9 bases match TRBD2. V trim: 2 bases; J trim: 2 bases; unmatched bases: 5. The CDR1 and CDR2 encoded by the germline V gene are SGDLS and YYNGEE. The CDR3 contains 15 residues, cysteine and phenylalanine counted. The sequence is cut down to CDR3 DNA, 45 bases in frame from base 1.